These T cell receptor beta chains were read from a single sample in a study of T cells in Graves' hyperthyroidism and ophthalmopathy. TCRdb re-called the multiplex PCR reads with MiXCR, one entry per CDR3 protein. The sample includes 300,000 or so distinct CDR3 sequences, 15% to 20% of them seen just once. Material for sequencing was blood. These receptor sequences come from a woman aged 45-65 years with Graves' hyperthyroidism. Both conserved end residues are part of each CDR3. A D gene is named only where the DNA matches it firmly. Where a row states a size, it is once, few, many or the class of an expanded clone; other rows omit it.

V gene: TRBV7-3; D gene: .; clone size: few; J gene: TRBJ1-2; CDR3 protein: CASRTRGYGYTF; CDR3 DNA: TGTGCCAGCCGGACGAGGGGCTATGGCTACACCTTC
V gene: TRBV6-5; D gene: TRBD1; clone size: few; J gene: TRBJ1-1; CDR3 protein: CASSYSKDRWMNTEAFF; CDR3 DNA: TGTGCCAGCAGTTACTCGAAGGACAGGTGGATGAACACTGAAGCTTTCTTT
V gene: TRBV4-1; D gene: TRBD2; clone size: few; J gene: TRBJ2-1; CDR3 protein: CASSQDNGLVRNEQFF; CDR3 DNA: TGCGCCAGCAGCCAAGATAACGGACTAGTTCGCAATGAGCAGTTCTTC
V gene: TRBV19; D gene: .; clone size: few; J gene: TRBJ1-5; CDR3 protein: CASSIGGMGSRYSNQPQHF; CDR3 DNA: TGTGCCAGTAGTATAGGCGGAATGGGCAGTCGTTATAGCAATCAGCCCCAGCATTTT
V gene: TRBV5-4; D gene: .; clone size: .; J gene: TRBJ1-4; CDR3 protein: CASSLEGGWEKLFF; CDR3 DNA: TGTGCCAGCAGCCTCGAAGGTGGTTGGGAAAAACTGTTTTTT
V gene: TRBV20-1; D gene: TRBD1; clone size: few; J gene: TRBJ1-5; CDR3 protein: CSATGTGWSEGPQHF; CDR3 DNA: TGCAGTGCTACCGGGACAGGGTGGTCCGAGGGGCCCCAGCATTTT
V gene: TRBV12-5; D gene: .; clone size: few; J gene: TRBJ2-5; CDR3 protein: CASGSGGGETQYF; CDR3 DNA: TGTGCTAGTGGTTCTGGGGGCGGAGAGACCCAGTACTTC
V gene: TRBV5-6; D gene: .; clone size: .; J gene: TRBJ2-7; CDR3 protein: CASSLKSPSGIFLYEQYF; CDR3 DNA: TGTGCCAGCAGCTTGAAATCTCCGTCAGGGATCTTCCTGTACGAGCAGTACTTC
V gene: TRBV12-3/TRBV12-4; D gene: .; clone size: few; J gene: TRBJ1-5; CDR3 protein: CASSTRLNEPQHF; CDR3 DNA: TGTGCCAGCAGCACAAGGCTAAACGAGCCCCAGCATTTT
V gene: TRBV6-5; D gene: TRBD2; clone size: few; J gene: TRBJ2-5; CDR3 protein: CASIQGGAGGETQYF; CDR3 DNA: TGTGCCAGCATCCAGGGCGGAGCGGGAGGAGAGACCCAGTACTTC
V gene: TRBV3-1; D gene: .; clone size: many; J gene: TRBJ2-2; CDR3 protein: CASSQPDTFTGELFF; CDR3 DNA: TGTGCCAGCAGCCAGCCGGACACATTCACCGGGGAGCTGTTTTTT
V gene: TRBV2; D gene: .; clone size: many; J gene: TRBJ1-6; CDR3 protein: CASSEGDSPLHF; CDR3 DNA: TGTGCCAGCAGTGAAGGTGATTCACCCCTCCACTTT
V gene: TRBV12-3/TRBV12-4; D gene: TRBD1; clone size: many; J gene: TRBJ1-2; CDR3 protein: CASSNPDRGIGYGYTF; CDR3 DNA: TGTGCCAGCAGTAACCCGGACAGGGGAATTGGCTATGGCTACACCTTC
V gene: TRBV5-4; D gene: .; clone size: few; J gene: TRBJ1-1; CDR3 protein: CASSRRTENTEAFF; CDR3 DNA: TGTGCCAGCAGCAGGAGGACAGAGAACACTGAAGCTTTCTTT
V gene: TRBV10-3; D gene: .; clone size: few; J gene: TRBJ1-2; CDR3 protein: CATGSENLYGYTF; CDR3 DNA: TGTGCCACCGGCTCCGAGAACCTATATGGCTACACCTTC
V gene: TRBV19; D gene: .; clone size: many; J gene: TRBJ1-2; CDR3 protein: CASSTTGSLGRSNYGYTF; CDR3 DNA: TGTGCCAGTAGTACTACGGGATCTCTGGGCCGCTCTAACTATGGCTACACCTTC
V gene: TRBV19; D gene: .; clone size: .; J gene: TRBJ1-6; CDR3 protein: CASSIGSSYNSPLHF; CDR3 DNA: TGTGCCAGTAGTATTGGGAGCTCCTATAATTCACCCCTCCACTTT
V gene: TRBV3-1; D gene: .; clone size: many; J gene: TRBJ2-1; CDR3 protein: CASSQVNSRYNEQFF; CDR3 DNA: TGTGCCAGCAGCCAAGTCAACAGCCGATACAATGAGCAGTTCTTC
V gene: TRBV30; D gene: .; clone size: few; J gene: TRBJ1-6; CDR3 protein: CAWSSNNNSPLHF; CDR3 DNA: TGTGCCTGGAGTTCGAATAATAATTCACCCCTCCACTTT
V gene: TRBV5-1; D gene: TRBD2; clone size: many; J gene: TRBJ2-7; CDR3 protein: CASSLGLAGDGYEQYF; CDR3 DNA: TGCGCCAGCAGCTTGGGACTAGCGGGAGATGGCTACGAGCAGTACTTC
V gene: TRBV18; D gene: .; clone size: many; J gene: TRBJ1-1; CDR3 protein: CASSPGGGGDTEAFF; CDR3 DNA: TGTGCCAGCTCACCAGGTGGGGGCGGGGACACTGAAGCTTTCTTT
V gene: TRBV12-3/TRBV12-4; D gene: .; clone size: many; J gene: TRBJ2-3; CDR3 protein: CASSSRGLLDTQYF; CDR3 DNA: TGTGCCAGCAGTTCTAGGGGCCTACTAGATACGCAGTATTTT
V gene: TRBV25-1; D gene: .; clone size: many; J gene: TRBJ2-5; CDR3 protein: CASSEYRPIWGPDGAQYF; CDR3 DNA: TGTGCCAGCAGTGAATACCGACCCATCTGGGGCCCGGACGGGGCCCAGTACTTC
V gene: TRBV3-1; D gene: TRBD2; clone size: once; J gene: TRBJ2-1; CDR3 protein: CASSQGDLAGGGNEQFF; CDR3 DNA: TGTGCCAGCAGCCAAGGCGACCTAGCGGGGGGGGGCAATGAGCAGTTCTTC
V gene: TRBV2; D gene: .; clone size: many; J gene: TRBJ2-1; CDR3 protein: CASSELGFRMMGQFF; CDR3 DNA: TGTGCCAGCAGTGAATTAGGGTTTCGGATGATGGGGCAGTTCTTC
V gene: TRBV13; D gene: .; clone size: few; J gene: TRBJ2-1; CDR3 protein: CASSPPGGALNEQFF; CDR3 DNA: TGTGCCAGCAGCCCCCCAGGGGGGGCACTGAATGAGCAGTTCTTC
V gene: TRBV5-1; D gene: .; clone size: .; J gene: TRBJ1-1; CDR3 protein: CASSLETGNTEAFF; CDR3 DNA: TGCGCCAGCAGCTTGGAGACAGGGAACACTGAAGCTTTCTTT
V gene: TRBV12-3/TRBV12-4; D gene: .; clone size: few; J gene: TRBJ2-2; CDR3 protein: CASSPKGRGTGELFF; CDR3 DNA: TGTGCCAGCAGCCCCAAGGGGCGCGGCACCGGGGAGCTGTTTTTT
V gene: TRBV30; D gene: TRBD1; clone size: many; J gene: TRBJ2-3; CDR3 protein: CAWGDRGVWDTQYF; CDR3 DNA: TGTGCCTGGGGGGACAGGGGTGTATGGGATACGCAGTATTTT
V gene: TRBV18; D gene: .; clone size: many; J gene: TRBJ1-3; CDR3 protein: CASSPPSGSGNTIYF; CDR3 DNA: TGTGCCAGCTCACCACCGTCGGGCTCTGGAAACACCATATATTTT
V gene: TRBV12-3/TRBV12-4; D gene: .; clone size: many; J gene: TRBJ1-2; CDR3 protein: CASSLGVAGYTF; CDR3 DNA: TGTGCCAGCAGTTTAGGTGTTGCTGGCTACACCTTC
V gene: TRBV11-2; D gene: .; clone size: many; J gene: TRBJ1-3; CDR3 protein: CASSGGRAGNTIYF; CDR3 DNA: TGTGCCAGCAGCGGTGGCAGGGCTGGAAACACCATATATTTT
V gene: TRBV5-1; D gene: .; clone size: few; J gene: TRBJ2-2; CDR3 protein: CASSWGSGTGELFF; CDR3 DNA: TGCGCCAGCAGCTGGGGGTCCGGCACCGGGGAGCTGTTTTTT
V gene: TRBV20-1; D gene: TRBD1; clone size: many; J gene: TRBJ2-3; CDR3 protein: CSAVWDRETADTQYF; CDR3 DNA: TGCAGTGCCGTCTGGGACAGGGAAACGGCAGATACGCAGTATTTT
V gene: TRBV12-5; D gene: .; clone size: .; J gene: TRBJ1-5; CDR3 protein: CASGSQWDRIYSNQPQHF; CDR3 DNA: TGTGCTAGTGGTAGCCAATGGGACCGCATTTATAGCAATCAGCCCCAGCATTTT
V gene: TRBV20-1; D gene: TRBD2; clone size: many; J gene: TRBJ2-2; CDR3 protein: CSAKRGGRDTGELFF; CDR3 DNA: TGCAGTGCTAAGCGGGGGGGCCGCGACACCGGGGAGCTGTTTTTT
V gene: TRBV6-1; D gene: TRBD1; clone size: .; J gene: TRBJ1-2; CDR3 protein: CASSETGSNGYTF; CDR3 DNA: TGTGCCAGCAGTGAGACAGGGAGTAATGGCTACACCTTC
V gene: TRBV6-2/TRBV6-3; D gene: .; clone size: many; J gene: TRBJ1-1; CDR3 protein: CASSSAGMNTEAFF; CDR3 DNA: TGTGCCAGCAGTTCCGCGGGGATGAACACTGAAGCTTTCTTT
V gene: TRBV11-2; D gene: TRBD1; clone size: .; J gene: TRBJ1-5; CDR3 protein: CASSQGGRPVYQPQHF; CDR3 DNA: TGTGCCAGCAGCCAGGGGGGCAGACCGGTATATCAGCCCCAGCATTTT
V gene: TRBV2; D gene: .; clone size: few; J gene: TRBJ1-1; CDR3 protein: CASSPQADTEAFF; CDR3 DNA: TGTGCCAGCAGCCCCCAGGCCGACACTGAAGCTTTCTTT
V gene: TRBV4-1; D gene: .; clone size: .; J gene: TRBJ2-7; CDR3 protein: CASTGGGDSYEQYF; CDR3 DNA: TGCGCCAGCACTGGAGGCGGGGACTCCTACGAGCAGTACTTC